The rows below give T cell receptor beta chains drawn from one sample of a study of control samples from healthy donors and cancer patients. The table came from immunoSEQ multiplex PCR; TCRdb's copy has only in-frame clones and leaves some out. The table records more than 85,000 clones, approximately 88% of them present only once. The sequencing input was PBMCs. The origin of the receptors is a man between 65 and 79 years old with lung cancer. Each CDR3 is given with its conserved first and last residue. D genes are given only for firm matches. Expanded clones are given a class, and other clones once, few, many or no size at all.

j_call d_call v_call clone_size cdr3_aa
TRBJ1-1 TRBD1 TRBV5-1 NA CASSLTRTGVTEAFF
TRBJ2-5 NA TRBV19 NA CASSSPGKRETQYF
TRBJ1-6 NA TRBV7-6 few CASSQEMTGWGSPLHF
TRBJ2-7 TRBD1 TRBV10-3 once CATKDRGSSYEQYF
TRBJ1-2 NA TRBV24-1 NA CATSDLGARLGDCIYGYTF
TRBJ1-6 NA TRBV6-2/TRBV6-3 NA CASSLQPSTERGSPLHF
TRBJ2-5 TRBD2 TRBV9 NA CASSSKGGDGGETQYF
TRBJ2-3 NA TRBV24-1 NA CATSRSASTDTQYF
TRBJ2-2 TRBD1 TRBV24-1 NA CATRGDPGQGGTGELFF
TRBJ1-1 NA TRBV30 NA CAWSNRAGEAFF
TRBJ1-4 NA TRBV30 NA CAWSGGWNEKLFF
TRBJ1-2 NA TRBV21-1 NA CASSGKASGRYGYTF
TRBJ2-2 NA TRBV12-3/TRBV12-4 NA CASSRGFGELFF
TRBJ2-1 NA TRBV18 few CASSPPLAPVIGEQFF
TRBJ1-2 NA TRBV5-1 NA CASSLGQANYGYTF
TRBJ1-1 TRBD1 TRBV7-2 NA CASSPGTGGGYTEAFF
TRBJ2-7 TRBD1 TRBV3-1/TRBV3-2 NA CASSFRDRDEQYF
TRBJ1-5 NA TRBV24-1 NA CATSDPTKAAQHF
TRBJ1-2 NA TRBV25-1 NA CASSSLGRAGEDGYTF
TRBJ1-1 NA TRBV14 once CASSQVVGPGVAVSFF
TRBJ2-2 TRBD2 TRBV6-5 NA CASSSSSGAAAGELFF
TRBJ2-2 NA TRBV7-3 NA CASSFVDTGELFF
TRBJ2-7 TRBD1 TRBV15 NA CATSRFTGTGGDEQYF
TRBJ1-4 NA TRBV5-5 NA CASSLAADEKLFF
TRBJ1-5 TRBD1 TRBV28 NA CASKTGGHQPQHF
TRBJ1-1 NA TRBV5-4 NA CASSLEYRNTEAFF
TRBJ1-3 TRBD1 TRBV5-6 NA CASSAKPGQERNTIYF